Sequencing of this TCR beta chain was carried out in a study of blood T cell repertoires in COVID-19. Before being deemed recovered, Cohort 3 donors had two negative PCRs, clearance, or symptom resolution. Profiled with immunoSEQ multiplex PCR; TCRdb holds only in-frame clones, not every one. The data show 330,000 or so clones, about 90% seen once. Trimming shortened V by 7 bases and J by 1 base, and 23 bases separated the two germline ends. The CDR3 is 18 residues long. Sequenced material: PBMCs or T cells enriched from blood (not recorded which). The sequence was obtained from a woman aged 25 to 39 who had recovered from COVID-19. This chain connects TRBV23-1 to TRBJ2-4, with a tentative D call TRBD1 (6 bases). TRBV23-1 is designated an ORF whose function remains uncertain. CDR3 coding DNA: TGCGCCAGCACTCCGGGACACTCTATTCGCTCGGCCAAAAACATTCAGTACTTC. Its protein product is CASTPGHSIRSAKNIQYF.